This TCR beta chain was captured in a study of blood T cell repertoires in COVID-19. Study as a whole: Researchers got acute and convalescent COVID-19 samples from the United States, Italy and Spain. T cells, B-cell-depleted T cells, or PBMCs supplied cDNA or gDNA.

The assay was immunoSEQ multiplex PCR, and TCRdb's table has in-frame clones only and misses some. The sample holds fewer than 250,000 clones, around 88% seen once. Note on this clone: The junction departs from the called germline gene at one end, perhaps through a read error.

The germline V gene encodes CDR1 KGHSH and CDR2 LQKENI. The CDR3 is 14 residues long. This chain connects TRBV18 to TRBJ2-2, with unresolved D. This TCR derives from a woman aged 50 to 60 with acute or convalescent COVID-19. Sequenced input: peripheral blood. The CDR3: CASTPGQSFGELFF. CDR3 in DNA: TGTGCCAGCACACCAGGCCAATCATTCGGGGAGCTGTTTTTT. The whole variable domain, remainder taken from reference TRBV18 and TRBJ2-2, is NAGVMQNPRHLVRRRGQEARLRCSPMKGHSHVYWYRQLPEEGLKFMVYLQKENIIDESGMPKERFSAEFPKEGPSILRIQQVVRGDSAAYFCASTPGQSFGELFFGEGSRLTVL.